This T cell receptor (beta chain) was recorded in a study of human thymus T cells (dated by TCRdb to the early 2020s). At the level of the whole study: The study described the TCR alpha and beta repertoires in roughly 8 infant thymus samples and a few matching peripheral blood samples. Donor ages ranging from about 6 to 250 days were recorded, and a handful of male and a couple of female infants were included in the cohort.

Worth noting for this clone: Its antigen is still unknown. Qualities for individual bases were not recorded, and no much larger clone is one base off.

CDR1 is given as MDHEN and CDR2 as SYDVKM, both from the germline V gene. V loses 3 bases of germline sequence and J loses 2 bases, and the interval between the two ends is 10 bases. Taken from cysteine to phenylalanine, the CDR3 has 14 residues. The only DNA kept is the CDR3, 42 bases in frame from the first base. The thymus tissue came from surgical resects taken out during corrective cardiac surgery. Donors were immunologically healthy infants undergoing open corrective cardiac surgery for congenital heart defects in Finland. After being mechanically released from the tissue, thymocytes were kept at -70 degrees C in pellets of about 9-32 million cells. Genomic DNA was extracted from frozen cell pellets with a QIAsymphony instrument. Here is what the overall study found, with its caveats: Highly overlapping thymic TCR repertoires among unrelated individuals were reported in the related research. V and J gene segment usage appeared biased in both thymic and peripheral blood repertoires. On average, thymus samples yielded around 850,000 unique TCRB clonotypes, whereas blood samples yielded 75,000 to 95,000.

The immunoSEQ multiplex PCR assay was used to amplify the TCRB and TCRAD loci from a standardized amount of quality-controlled genomic DNA. The amplicons spanned the V(D)J region and were long enough to cover the CDR3 and allow V and J genes to be identified. Amplicon sequencing was performed on an Illumina platform through the commercial immunoSEQ service. Turning to the authors' computational methods: Primer bias and sequencing errors were corrected as previously described, and TCRAD and TCRB were defined on the basis of the IMGT database. The repertoires were analysed using immunoSEQ Analyzer 3.0 and VDJTools for basic statistics, V/J segment usage, diversity estimates, rarefaction and pairwise overlap. Diversity was estimated using the Chao1, ChaoE, Efron-Thisted, Shannon and inverse Simpson indices, and was also estimated on datasets down-sampled to the size of the smallest sample. Repertoire overlap was assessed by strict matching of CDR3 nucleotide sequence, V gene and J gene, and clustering was done by Jaccard-based multidimensional scaling. The table comes from immuneACCESS by way of TCRdb, which keeps in-frame sequences with V and J called. Part of the clones is missing from these tables; in studies checked, under half for an unresolved V gene and the rest for unknown reasons. V, J and clone size reflect that table, while D and trimming were determined from the DNA. The sample data list roughly 77,000 clones, and 85% to 95% of these were observed just once. The ten largest clonotypes hold 0.034% of the sample.

Sequencing input: thymus tissue. This receptor was taken from a girl in the first two years of life with a congenital heart defect but otherwise immunologically healthy. The chain was built from TRBV28 and TRBJ2-5; TRBD1 is a weak D gene call, 7 bases matching. The sequenced DNA: TGTGCCAGCAGTTTGGAGGGACAGCAAGAGACCCAGTACTTC. Translation gives CASSLEGQQETQYF.